This is a list of T cell receptor beta chains from one sample in a study of T cell responses to AZD1222 COVID-19 vaccine. The method was immunoSEQ multiplex PCR; TCRdb's version includes in-frame clones alone and lacks a portion of them. Of about 100,000 clones in the sample, approximately 89% were seen once. Sequenced here: peripheral blood, sampled on day 0 of MenACWY control vaccination. Source of these receptors: an adult in good health. The CDR3 runs from the conserved cysteine through the conserved F or W. Each record gives: V gene, J gene, CDR3 protein.

v_gene: TRBV5-4; j_gene: TRBJ2-7; CDR3aa: CASSLQGSSYEQYF
v_gene: TRBV12-3/TRBV12-4; j_gene: TRBJ1-1; CDR3aa: CASSLEQGVAFF
v_gene: TRBV4-3; j_gene: TRBJ1-5; CDR3aa: CASSRWKGQNQPQHF
v_gene: TRBV7-3; j_gene: TRBJ1-2; CDR3aa: CASSSEGYGYTF
v_gene: TRBV5-6; j_gene: TRBJ2-2; CDR3aa: CASSRRGHTGELFF
v_gene: TRBV6-6; j_gene: TRBJ2-7; CDR3aa: CASSLGQYEQYF
v_gene: TRBV19; j_gene: TRBJ1-4; CDR3aa: CASSKGREYEKLFF
v_gene: TRBV5-5; j_gene: TRBJ1-5; CDR3aa: CASSSGQGDQPQHF
v_gene: TRBV2; j_gene: TRBJ2-3; CDR3aa: CASSDSVYTDTQYF
v_gene: TRBV7-2; j_gene: TRBJ1-3; CDR3aa: CASSPNRGNTIYF
v_gene: TRBV7-9; j_gene: TRBJ2-5; CDR3aa: CASRPSGGRETQYF
v_gene: TRBV6-5; j_gene: TRBJ2-1; CDR3aa: CASSMTGRSYNEQFF
v_gene: TRBV7-2; j_gene: TRBJ1-4; CDR3aa: CASSKQGGDEKLFF
v_gene: TRBV10-1; j_gene: TRBJ2-3; CDR3aa: CASSQTEFTDTQYF
v_gene: TRBV7-2; j_gene: TRBJ2-1; CDR3aa: CASSFRTSGTNEQFF
v_gene: TRBV6-5; j_gene: TRBJ2-6; CDR3aa: CASSYSSSGANVLTF
v_gene: TRBV28; j_gene: TRBJ1-2; CDR3aa: CASSSLIYGYTF
v_gene: TRBV27; j_gene: TRBJ2-5; CDR3aa: CASSLSSGGVPRTQYF
v_gene: TRBV5-1; j_gene: TRBJ2-1; CDR3aa: CASSPPPGGSNEQFF
v_gene: TRBV12-3/TRBV12-4; j_gene: TRBJ2-5; CDR3aa: CASSLQGAGTQYF
v_gene: TRBV5-1; j_gene: TRBJ2-5; CDR3aa: CASREWGVRETQYF
v_gene: TRBV6-1; j_gene: TRBJ2-1; CDR3aa: CASSEAVFSHSSYNEQFF
v_gene: TRBV5-4; j_gene: TRBJ1-5; CDR3aa: CASSFGGDNQPQHF
v_gene: TRBV4-1; j_gene: TRBJ2-5; CDR3aa: CASSHSTPQETQYF
v_gene: TRBV27; j_gene: TRBJ1-1; CDR3aa: CASSLSLGRRVTEAFF
v_gene: TRBV30; j_gene: TRBJ1-4; CDR3aa: CAWRGPTNEKLFF
v_gene: TRBV7-2; j_gene: TRBJ1-1; CDR3aa: CASSLSSGGTEAFF
v_gene: TRBV12-3/TRBV12-4; j_gene: TRBJ2-7; CDR3aa: CASRESSYEQYF
v_gene: TRBV5-6; j_gene: TRBJ1-5; CDR3aa: CASTPGGQYNQPQHF
v_gene: TRBV27; j_gene: TRBJ2-3; CDR3aa: CASSFNSGDTQYF
v_gene: TRBV29-1; j_gene: TRBJ2-7; CDR3aa: CSVSGGLSYEQYF
v_gene: TRBV4-1; j_gene: TRBJ1-5; CDR3aa: CASSQAGPAGNQPQHF
v_gene: TRBV12-3/TRBV12-4; j_gene: TRBJ2-1; CDR3aa: CAGLVGAEQFF
v_gene: TRBV18; j_gene: TRBJ1-3; CDR3aa: CASSPAGDTIYF
v_gene: TRBV6-5; j_gene: TRBJ2-6; CDR3aa: CASSPGSAGANVLTF
v_gene: TRBV7-2; j_gene: TRBJ2-5; CDR3aa: CASSPRGQYQETQYF
v_gene: TRBV10-3; j_gene: TRBJ1-2; CDR3aa: CAISEAYTGDYGYTF
v_gene: TRBV30; j_gene: TRBJ1-5; CDR3aa: CAWSVRVGSNQPQHF
v_gene: TRBV5-4; j_gene: TRBJ1-2; CDR3aa: CASSLEGAGYTF
v_gene: TRBV7-9; j_gene: TRBJ2-3; CDR3aa: CASLDSNTDTQYF
v_gene: TRBV15; j_gene: TRBJ2-7; CDR3aa: CATSIRVSHYARYEQYF
v_gene: TRBV18; j_gene: TRBJ1-1; CDR3aa: CASSPTPGRPEAFF
v_gene: TRBV11-2; j_gene: TRBJ2-5; CDR3aa: CASSHRTSGEETQYF
v_gene: TRBV5-6; j_gene: TRBJ1-2; CDR3aa: CASSPTPQGFRYGYTF
v_gene: TRBV19; j_gene: TRBJ1-1; CDR3aa: CASRSDRGGTEAFF
v_gene: TRBV5-5; j_gene: TRBJ2-3; CDR3aa: CASSPRDRAPGQYF
v_gene: TRBV29-1; j_gene: TRBJ1-1; CDR3aa: CSVAATRNTEAFF
v_gene: TRBV4-1; j_gene: TRBJ1-6; CDR3aa: CASSAYRALEGSPLHF
v_gene: TRBV7-9; j_gene: TRBJ1-4; CDR3aa: CASSLAEATNEKLFF
v_gene: TRBV7-9; j_gene: TRBJ2-7; CDR3aa: CASSGAYEQYF
v_gene: TRBV4-3; j_gene: TRBJ1-3; CDR3aa: CASSQDVGISGNTIYF
v_gene: TRBV2; j_gene: TRBJ2-7; CDR3aa: CASSVEGAAYEQYF